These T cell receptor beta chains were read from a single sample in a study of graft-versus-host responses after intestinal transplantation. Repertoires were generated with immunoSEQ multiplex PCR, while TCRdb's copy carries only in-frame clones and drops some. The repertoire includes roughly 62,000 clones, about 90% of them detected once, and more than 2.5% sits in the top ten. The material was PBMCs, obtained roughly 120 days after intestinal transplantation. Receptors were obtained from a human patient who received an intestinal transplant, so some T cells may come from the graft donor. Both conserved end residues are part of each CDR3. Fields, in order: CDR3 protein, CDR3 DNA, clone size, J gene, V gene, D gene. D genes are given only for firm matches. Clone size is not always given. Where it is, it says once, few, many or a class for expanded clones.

CDR3: CAWSPSPPGAYEQYF
DNA: TGTGCCTGGAGCCCATCCCCCCCCGGTGCCTACGAGCAGTACTTC
size: -
J: TRBJ2-7
V: TRBV30
D: -

CDR3: CASSYPRSGTDTQYF
DNA: TGTGCCAGCAGCTATCCGAGGTCTGGCACAGATACGCAGTATTTT
size: once
J: TRBJ2-3
V: TRBV28
D: -

CDR3: CASSFQLAREQYF
DNA: TGTGCCAGCAGCTTTCAACTCGCGCGCGAGCAGTACTTC
size: -
J: TRBJ2-7
V: TRBV7-8
D: -

CDR3: CASSQVESGPLRDTQYF
DNA: TGTGCCAGCAGCCAGGTTGAAAGCGGGCCGCTGAGGGATACGCAGTATTTT
size: -
J: TRBJ2-3
V: TRBV4-2
D: -

CDR3: CASSLSLAGAYNEQFF
DNA: TGTGCCAGCAGCTTATCACTAGCGGGGGCTTACAATGAGCAGTTCTTC
size: -
J: TRBJ2-1
V: TRBV7-9
D: TRBD2

CDR3: CSVDAGGTFEQFF
DNA: TGCAGCGTTGATGCGGGAGGCACGTTTGAGCAGTTCTTC
size: -
J: TRBJ2-1
V: TRBV29-1
D: TRBD2

CDR3: CASSPTGGENTIYF
DNA: TGTGCCAGCAGCCCGACAGGGGGGGAAAACACCATATATTTT
size: -
J: TRBJ1-3
V: TRBV7-9
D: TRBD1

CDR3: CASSPSPNSGGYEQYF
DNA: TGTGCCAGCAGTCCAAGCCCCAATAGCGGGGGCTACGAGCAGTACTTC
size: -
J: TRBJ2-7
V: TRBV5-6
D: TRBD2

CDR3: CASSRHGEETQYF
DNA: TGTGCCAGTAGTAGACACGGCGAAGAGACCCAGTACTTC
size: -
J: TRBJ2-5
V: TRBV19
D: -

CDR3: CASSLRSVASGTNEQFF
DNA: TGTGCCAGCAGCTTAAGGTCGGTGGCTAGCGGGACCAATGAGCAGTTCTTC
size: -
J: TRBJ2-1
V: TRBV7-3
D: TRBD2

CDR3: CSVRGDRGSEKLFF
DNA: TGCAGCGTTCGTGGGGACAGGGGGAGTGAAAAACTGTTTTTT
size: -
J: TRBJ1-4
V: TRBV29-1
D: TRBD1

CDR3: CASSLGHGYGYTF
DNA: TGTGCCAGCAGCTTAGGTCACGGATATGGCTACACCTTC
size: -
J: TRBJ1-2
V: TRBV11-2
D: -

CDR3: CASSAEDRGNEKLFF
DNA: TGTGCCAGCAGCGCAGAAGACAGGGGTAATGAAAAACTGTTTTTT
size: -
J: TRBJ1-4
V: TRBV9
D: TRBD1

CDR3: CASQAGPNTGELFF
DNA: TGCGCCAGCCAGGCAGGCCCGAACACCGGGGAGCTGTTTTTT
size: -
J: TRBJ2-2
V: TRBV5-1
D: -

CDR3: CASSWAYEQFF
DNA: TGTGCCAGCAGCTGGGCTTATGAGCAGTTCTTC
size: -
J: TRBJ2-1
V: TRBV5-6
D: -

CDR3: CASSLELQGARGDTQYF
DNA: TGCGCCAGCAGCTTGGAATTACAGGGGGCGCGAGGGGATACGCAGTATTTT
size: -
J: TRBJ2-3
V: TRBV5-1
D: TRBD1

CDR3: CASSPRTEYMNTEAFF
DNA: TGTGCCAGCAGTCCCCGGACCGAATACATGAACACTGAAGCTTTCTTT
size: -
J: TRBJ1-1
V: TRBV6-6
D: -

CDR3: CASSQDLADPTDTQYF
DNA: TGTGCCAGCAGCCAAGATTTAGCGGACCCCACAGATACGCAGTATTTT
size: -
J: TRBJ2-3
V: TRBV4-2
D: -

CDR3: CASREQSNEQFF
DNA: TGTGCCAGCAGAGAACAGAGTAATGAGCAGTTCTTC
size: -
J: TRBJ2-1
V: TRBV28
D: -

CDR3: CASSPSPGETQYF
DNA: TGCGCCAGCAGCCCCTCGCCGGGCGAGACCCAGTACTTC
size: -
J: TRBJ2-5
V: TRBV5-1
D: -

CDR3: CASSLGDWTKQETQYF
DNA: TGTGCCAGCAGCTTAGGCGATTGGACAAAACAAGAGACCCAGTACTTC
size: -
J: TRBJ2-5
V: TRBV7-9
D: -

CDR3: CASSPRLSSYEQYF
DNA: TGTGCCAGCTCACCCCGGCTGAGCTCCTACGAGCAGTACTTC
size: -
J: TRBJ2-7
V: TRBV18
D: -

CDR3: CASGRLASYNEQFF
DNA: TGTGCCAGCGGGCGGCTAGCGAGTTACAATGAGCAGTTCTTC
size: -
J: TRBJ2-1
V: TRBV7-2
D: -

CDR3: CASSLLGDTEAFF
DNA: TGTGCCAGCAGCTTGCTGGGGGACACTGAAGCTTTCTTT
size: -
J: TRBJ1-1
V: TRBV5-6
D: -

CDR3: CASRPRGQNTGELFF
DNA: TGTGCCAGCAGACCTAGGGGACAGAACACCGGGGAGCTGTTTTTT
size: -
J: TRBJ2-2
V: TRBV7-9
D: -

CDR3: CASSSVGDKDHEKLFF
DNA: TGTGCCAGCAGCTCAGTAGGTGATAAGGATCATGAAAAACTGTTTTTT
size: -
J: TRBJ1-4
V: TRBV7-8
D: -

CDR3: CSVWGLLNTEAFF
DNA: TGCAGCGTCTGGGGACTTTTGAACACTGAAGCTTTCTTT
size: -
J: TRBJ1-1
V: TRBV29-1
D: -

CDR3: CASSWWDSNSGANVLTF
DNA: TGCGCCAGCAGCTGGTGGGACAGTAACTCTGGGGCCAACGTCCTGACTTTC
size: -
J: TRBJ2-6
V: TRBV5-1
D: TRBD1

CDR3: CASSEGTGGYEQYF
DNA: TGTGCCAGCAGCGAAGGGACAGGGGGCTACGAGCAGTACTTC
size: -
J: TRBJ2-7
V: TRBV6-1
D: TRBD1

CDR3: CATSMGEAEAFF
DNA: TGTGCCACCAGTATGGGGGAAGCTGAAGCTTTCTTT
size: -
J: TRBJ1-1
V: TRBV15
D: -

CDR3: CASSLGQGAYEQYF
DNA: TGTGCCAGCAGCTTGGGGCAGGGGGCTTACGAGCAGTACTTC
size: few
J: TRBJ2-7
V: TRBV11-3
D: TRBD1

CDR3: CASSLRQSSYEQYF
DNA: TGTGCCAGCAGTTTGCGCCAGAGCTCCTACGAGCAGTACTTC
size: once
J: TRBJ2-7
V: TRBV28
D: -

CDR3: CATSPMNTEAFF
DNA: TGTGCCACCAGCCCCATGAACACTGAAGCTTTCTTT
size: few
J: TRBJ1-1
V: TRBV15
D: -

CDR3: CASSLGGAGQPQHF
DNA: TGTGCCAGTAGCCTAGGGGGCGCGGGTCAGCCCCAGCATTTT
size: -
J: TRBJ1-5
V: TRBV19
D: TRBD1

CDR3: CASSQMRYTGELFF
DNA: TGCGCCAGCAGCCAAATGAGGTACACCGGGGAGCTGTTTTTT
size: -
J: TRBJ2-2
V: TRBV4-1
D: -

CDR3: CASSWAGYVNNEQFF
DNA: TGTGCCAGCAGCTGGGCGGGCTACGTAAACAATGAGCAGTTCTTC
size: -
J: TRBJ2-1
V: TRBV11-2
D: -

CDR3: CASSLVSGQGETQYF
DNA: TGTGCCAGCAGCTTAGTGTCAGGACAGGGAGAGACCCAGTACTTC
size: few
J: TRBJ2-5
V: TRBV11-2
D: TRBD1

CDR3: CASSLLGQGAYGYTF
DNA: TGTGCCAGCAGTTTATTAGGACAGGGGGCGTATGGCTACACCTTC
size: -
J: TRBJ1-2
V: TRBV27
D: TRBD1

CDR3: CATSPSGGPAEQFF
DNA: TGTGCCACCAGCCCTAGCGGGGGGCCCGCCGAGCAGTTCTTC
size: -
J: TRBJ2-1
V: TRBV15
D: TRBD2

CDR3: CASSTAWDSGGYEQYF
DNA: TGTGCCAGTAGTACCGCTTGGGACAGCGGGGGGTACGAGCAGTACTTC
size: -
J: TRBJ2-7
V: TRBV19
D: TRBD2

CDR3: CASSEALLGQGADEQYF
DNA: TGTGCCAGCAGTGAAGCGCTTCTCGGGCAGGGGGCGGACGAGCAGTACTTC
size: once
J: TRBJ2-7
V: TRBV6-1
D: TRBD1

CDR3: CASSLGTSGRNTDTQYF
DNA: TGTGCCAGCAGCCTTGGGACTAGCGGGAGGAACACAGATACGCAGTATTTT
size: -
J: TRBJ2-3
V: TRBV9
D: TRBD2

CDR3: CASIGLAGGDEQFF
DNA: TGTGCCAGCATCGGACTAGCGGGGGGGGATGAGCAGTTCTTC
size: -
J: TRBJ2-1
V: TRBV21-1
D: -

CDR3: CASSLSGSPHEQYF
DNA: TGTGCCAGCAGTCTTAGCGGGAGTCCCCACGAGCAGTACTTC
size: -
J: TRBJ2-7
V: TRBV27
D: TRBD2

CDR3: CASSLVGAGELFF
DNA: TGTGCCAGCAGCTTAGTCGGCGCCGGGGAGCTGTTTTTT
size: -
J: TRBJ2-2
V: TRBV7-2
D: -

CDR3: CASMKVGDSGNTIYF
DNA: TGTGCCAGCATGAAAGTGGGGGACTCTGGAAACACCATATATTTT
size: few
J: TRBJ1-3
V: TRBV2
D: -

CDR3: CASSLALGGLGETQYF
DNA: TGTGCCAGCAGCTTAGCGCTGGGGGGATTGGGAGAGACCCAGTACTTC
size: -
J: TRBJ2-5
V: TRBV7-9
D: -

CDR3: CASSSPGPRYEQYF
DNA: TGTGCCAGCAGTTCCCCGGGTCCCCGCTACGAGCAGTACTTC
size: -
J: TRBJ2-7
V: TRBV27
D: -

CDR3: CASSLPGTSGTYEQYF
DNA: TGTGCCAGCAGCTTGCCCGGGACTAGCGGGACCTACGAGCAGTACTTC
size: -
J: TRBJ2-7
V: TRBV5-6
D: TRBD2

CDR3: CASSAQGSYEQYF
DNA: TGTGCCAGCAGTGCACAAGGCTCCTACGAGCAGTACTTC
size: -
J: TRBJ2-7
V: TRBV6-6
D: -

CDR3: CATSRGGALQGADQPQHF
DNA: TGTGCCACCAGCAGAGGAGGGGCCTTACAGGGGGCCGATCAGCCCCAGCATTTT
size: once
J: TRBJ1-5
V: TRBV15
D: TRBD1

CDR3: CASSVRGPTNEQFF
DNA: TGTGCCAGCAGTGTGCGGGGTCCCACCAATGAGCAGTTCTTC
size: -
J: TRBJ2-1
V: TRBV6-1
D: -

CDR3: CASSLMGATNEKLFF
DNA: TGTGCCAGCAGCTTAATGGGTGCAACTAATGAAAAACTGTTTTTT
size: -
J: TRBJ1-4
V: TRBV7-9
D: -

CDR3: CASSLGFRTDYEQYF
DNA: TGCGCCAGCAGCTTGGGTTTTAGGACAGACTACGAGCAGTACTTC
size: -
J: TRBJ2-7
V: TRBV5-1
D: -

CDR3: CASSPTGSLYEQYF
DNA: TGTGCCAGCAGTCCAACAGGGTCGCTGTACGAGCAGTACTTC
size: -
J: TRBJ2-7
V: TRBV6-5
D: -